This TCR beta chain originates from a study of blood T cells in healthy people across ages. General observations from the study: Unsorted PBMCs ruled out conclusive naive versus antigen-experienced comparison. In long-lived donors, naive CD4+ cell counts and diversity exceeded those of aged donors.

This CDR3 spans 14 amino acids. Trimming took off 6 bases at V and 8 bases at J, with 19 bases between the two ends. Primed by a sample-barcoded 5' primer and a J-beta primer mix, a second PCR proceeded for roughly 6 to 12 cycles. MiXCR was run by TCRdb on the 5' RACE reads, yielding one entry per CDR3 protein. The profile shows about 1.4 million distinct CDR3 sequences, 55% to 75% of them singletons. As regards this clonotype: Its antigen is currently unknown.

V is TRBV12-3 or TRBV12-4 and J is TRBJ1-2, with D possibly being TRBD1 (5 bases). This sequence was found in a man younger than 35 in good health. The source material was blood. Here the CDR3 reads CASSPPGPQRGYTF. In nucleotides, the CDR3 is TGTGCCAGCAGCCCACCGGGACCACAGCGAGGCTACACCTTC.